Shown below are 20 T cell receptor beta chains from a single sample sequenced in a study of blood T cell repertoires in COVID-19. Method: immunoSEQ multiplex PCR; TCRdb's copy keeps in-frame clones and lacks some. The table includes a few hundred thousand clones, roughly 80% detected once. Sequenced: peripheral blood. These receptors came from a woman of 80 years or more with COVID-19, enrolled during active disease.

V and J are TRBV5-1 and TRBJ2-1, with 9 bases aligning to TRBD2. V shed 0 bases, J shed 3 bases, and the junction held 1 base outside the gene matches. The CDR3 has 15 amino acids. Germline CDR1 and CDR2: SGHRS and YFSETQ. As DNA, the CDR3 is TGCGCCAGCAGCTTGGGACTAGCGGACTACAATGAGCAGTTCTTC. Its translation: CASSLGLADYNEQFF.

The chain links TRBV11-2 to TRBJ2-1, with 10 bases lining up with TRBD2. Germline trimming cut 3 bases from V and 8 bases from J; bases unmatched to any gene: 7. The CDR3 is made up of 15 amino acids. The germline V gene has CDR1 SGHAT and CDR2 FQNNGV. The chain's CDR3 is CASSFSGGPMDEQFF. CDR3 nucleotide sequence: TGTGCCAGCAGCTTTAGCGGGGGGCCAATGGATGAGCAGTTCTTC.

The rearrangement joins TRBV4-1 to TRBJ2-5, with D perhaps matching TRBD2 (7 bases). Trimming stripped 1 base from V and 2 bases from J, with 23 bases between. The CDR3 length is 19 residues. Germline assignment: CDR1 MGHRA and CDR2 YSYEKL. The CDR3 spells CASSQALEGGARQQETQYF. CDR3 DNA sequence: TGCGCCAGCAGCCAAGCCCTCGAGGGGGGGGCCAGGCAACAAGAGACCCAGTACTTC.

The gene calls are TRBV5-1 and TRBJ1-2; D might be TRBD1 (6 bases). CDR3 size: 14 residues. Germline lookup yields CDR1 SGHRS and CDR2 YFSETQ. V shed 6 bases and J shed 7 bases, with 19 bases lying between them. The CDR3 DNA follows: TGCGCCAGCAACGATCCAGGGGAGGGTGGTGGCTACACCTTC. Amino acids: CASNDPGEGGGYTF.

V usage is TRBV5-1 and J usage is TRBJ2-3, with 8 bases lining up with TRBD2. Germline trimming cut 4 bases from V and 1 base from J; bases unmatched to any gene: 5. Germline V gene sequence: CDR1 SGHRS, CDR2 YFSETQ. The length of the CDR3 is 15 residues. This chain's CDR3 is CASSVSGERTDTQYF. The CDR3 region has the DNA TGCGCCAGCAGCGTTAGCGGGGAGCGCACAGATACGCAGTATTTT.

This clone was observed a single time. This chain connects TRBV6-5 to TRBJ1-2, with D maybe TRBD1 (5 bases). Trimming took off 5 bases at V and 8 bases at J, with 18 bases between the two ends. Germline-derived CDR1 and CDR2 are MNHEY and SVGAGI. The CDR3 has 14 residues. The CDR3 DNA sequence: TGTGCCAGCAGTCGGGACGGGACTAGTTCCGGCTACACCTTC. Protein product: CASSRDGTSSGYTF.

The J gene is TRBJ1-5, the V gene TRBV19, with 8 bases aligning to TRBD1. The J segment lost 1 base and the V segment lost 5 bases, leaving 7 bases of the junction unmatched. This CDR3 is 16 amino acids long. Germline V gene data show CDR1 as LNHDA and CDR2 as SQIVND (reference sequence). The CDR3 protein is CASSGRGPRSNQPQHF. The CDR3 bases are TGTGCCAGTAGTGGCAGGGGGCCACGGAGCAATCAGCCCCAGCATTTT.

The sample holds one count of this clone. This chain uses TRBV7-2 with TRBJ2-1, with a tentative D call TRBD1 (5 bases). Germline V lookup: CDR1 SGHTA, CDR2 FQGNSA. CDR3 length equals 13 residues. V gave up 4 bases and J gave up 4 bases, with 8 bases separating them. CDR3 DNA sequence: TGTGCCAGCAGCTCAGGGCTTTACAATGAGCAGTTCTTC. Protein: CASSSGLYNEQFF. The whole variable domain, remainder taken from reference TRBV7-2 and TRBJ2-1, is GAGVSQSPSNKVTEKGKDVELRCDPISGHTALYWYRQSLGQGLEFLIYFQGNSAPDKSGLPSDRFSAERTGGSVSTLTIQRTQQEDSAVYLCASSSGLYNEQFFGPGTRLTVL.

There are a few counts of this clone. This CDR3 reads CASSQAGSSNEQFF. The CDR3 DNA sequence: TGTGCCAGCAGCCAAGCGGGGAGTTCAAATGAGCAGTTCTTC. The chain has TRBV3-1 (or the pseudogene TRBV3-2) and TRBJ2-1, with TRBD2 as a possible D gene (5 bases). From germline, CDR1 is LGHDT and CDR2 YNNKEL (reference sequence). V was shortened by 1 base and J by 7 bases, with 11 bases between the two germline ends. This CDR3 is 14 amino acids long.

To note about this clone: Other nucleotide sequences from this sample produce the same CDR3. This chain links TRBV27 with TRBJ1-5, with D maybe TRBD1 (5 bases). V gave up 1 base and J gave up 2 bases, with 9 bases separating them. The CDR3 spans 15 residues. Germline V gene lookup returns CDR1 MNHEY and CDR2 SMNVEV (reference sequence). This chain's CDR3 is CASSLLGEGNQPQHF. The CDR3 DNA reads as TGTGCCAGCAGTTTATTAGGGGAGGGCAATCAGCCCCAGCATTTT.

DNA of the CDR3: TGTGCCAGCAGCTTCCCGGGACAGGGAGGCGGGGAGACCCAGTACTTC. Its translation: CASSFPGQGGGETQYF. This rearrangement joins TRBV5-4 to TRBJ2-5, with 9 bases matching TRBD1. Germline assignment: CDR1 SGHNT and CDR2 YYREEE (reference sequence). With V trimmed by 2 bases and J by 5 bases, 10 bases remained unmatched. The CDR3 spans 16 residues.

The J gene is TRBJ1-1, the V gene TRBV5-1; 9 positions match TRBD1. Germline trimming cut 1 base from V and 8 bases from J; bases unmatched to any gene: 9. CDR3 size: 15 residues. The V gene's germline CDR1 is SGHRS and CDR2 YFSETQ. The CDR3 DNA reads as TGCGCCAGCAGCTTGACCCCGGGACAGGGATCGGAAGCTTTCTTT. Translation gives CASSLTPGQGSEAFF. The variable domain in full, with the rest retrieved from reference TRBV5-1 and TRBJ1-1, is KAGVTQTPRYLIKTRGQQVTLSCSPISGHRSVSWYQQTPGQGLQFLFEYFSETQRNKGNFPGRFSGRQFSNSRSEMNVSTLELGDSALYLCASSLTPGQGSEAFFGQGTRLTVV.

V and J are TRBV3-1 (or the pseudogene TRBV3-2) and TRBJ1-2; TRBD1 agrees at 7 bases. CDR3 length equals 14 residues. The V and J ends lost 4 bases and 0 bases, in that order; junction bases with no gene match: 2. The germline CDR1 and CDR2 sequences are LGHDT and YNNKEL (reference sequence). The CDR3 bases are TGTGCCAGCAGCCCCGGGACAGCTAACTATGGCTACACCTTC. It translates to CASSPGTANYGYTF.

V gene TRBV21-1 combines with J gene TRBJ1-5. TRBV21-1 is listed as a pseudogene. The CDR3 has 14 amino acids. The CDR3 sequence: CASSKGSGNQPQHF. The CDR3 bases are TGTGCCAGCAGCAAAGGTTCGGGGAATCAGCCCCAGCATTTT.

The V gene is TRBV7-9, the J gene TRBJ1-1; the D is unclear. The CDR3 has 13 residues. Germline V gene sequence: CDR1 SEHNR, CDR2 FQNEAQ (reference sequence). V was shortened by 0 bases and J by 8 bases, with 10 bases between the two germline ends. CDR3 residues: CASSLAAGSEAFF. CDR3 DNA: TGTGCCAGCAGCTTAGCGGCCGGGTCCGAAGCTTTCTTT.

The chain is built from TRBV7-2 and TRBJ1-6, with 10 bases that match TRBD1. The CDR3 length is 16 residues. The V gene end was trimmed by 5 bases and the J gene end by 3 bases; junction bases not matched to a gene: 4. Per the germline V gene, CDR1 is SGHTA and CDR2 is FQGNSA. In DNA, the CDR3 is TGTGCCAGCAGCCCCGGACAGGGGGGCTATAATTCACCCCTCCACTTT. It specifies CASSPGQGGYNSPLHF.

V is TRBV7-2 and J is TRBJ2-3, with D possibly matching TRBD1 (5 bases). CDR1 and CDR2 (germline): SGHTA, FQGNSA. Deletions cut 1 base from V and 2 bases from J, with 7 bases between. This CDR3 spans 14 amino acids. CDR3 sequence: CASSLGQFTDTQYF. The CDR3 DNA is TGTGCCAGCAGCTTAGGACAGTTCACAGATACGCAGTATTTT.

This chain connects TRBV5-5 to TRBJ1-2; D possibly corresponds to TRBD1 (6 bases). V shed 4 bases and J shed 7 bases, with 20 bases lying between them. CDR1 and CDR2 from the germline V gene are SGHKS and YYEKEE (reference sequence). The CDR3 consists of 15 residues. The CDR3 nucleotides are TGTGCCAGCAGCCTCGAGGGGGACGGGGTTGGTGGCTACACCTTC. Amino acid sequence: CASSLEGDGVGGYTF.

Written as DNA, the CDR3 is TGTGCCAGCAGCCCCAAGGGGGGGGACACTGAAGCTTTCTTT. It specifies CASSPKGGDTEAFF. The chain recombines TRBV11-1 with TRBJ1-1; D might be TRBD1 (6 bases). Germline V gene data show CDR1 as SGHAT and CDR2 as FQDESV (reference sequence). The germline V and J ends were trimmed by 5 bases and 3 bases, with 13 bases remaining between them. The CDR3 extends over 14 amino acids.

The chain couples TRBV18 to TRBJ2-3; possibly TRBD2 for D (7 bases). Germline V gives CDR1 KGHSH, CDR2 LQKENI. Trimming stripped 0 bases from V and 2 bases from J, with 12 bases between. This CDR3 has 16 amino acids. The CDR3 bases are TGTGCCAGCTCACCACCCGGGGGGCTCCCCACAGATACGCAGTATTTT. It translates to CASSPPGGLPTDTQYF. The whole variable domain, remainder taken from reference TRBV18 and TRBJ2-3, is NAGVMQNPRHLVRRRGQEARLRCSPMKGHSHVYWYRQLPEEGLKFMVYLQKENIIDESGMPKERFSAEFPKEGPSILRIQQVVRGDSAAYFCASSPPGGLPTDTQYFGPGTRLTVL.